The 28 T cell receptor beta chains below all came from one sample that was sequenced in a study of OX40 agonist ivuxolimab in advanced cancers. Produced via immunoSEQ multiplex PCR; TCRdb's table is partial and in-frame only. The data contain approximately 54,000 clones, approximately 90% of them singletons. The input for sequencing was CD4+ or CD8+ T cells sorted from blood, taken in a trial of the OX40 agonist ivuxolimab. The receptors derive from an adult with an advanced solid tumor such as melanoma, head and neck, liver or kidney cancer.

This chain uses TRBV5-5 with TRBJ1-5; TRBD1 might be the D (5 bases). In germline, CDR1 is SGHKS, CDR2 YYEKEE (reference sequence). V lost 2 bases, J lost 3 bases, and 12 bases lay in between. The CDR3 has 15 amino acids. The CDR3 coding sequence is TGTGCCAGCAGCTTTAGGGGAGGGAACAATCAGCCCCAGCATTTT. This encodes CASSFRGGNNQPQHF.

This clone was recorded only once. The chain recombines TRBV27 with TRBJ2-1; D is unclear. This CDR3 has 14 residues. CDR1 MNHEY and CDR2 SMNVEV come from the germline V gene (reference sequence). V was clipped by 4 bases and J by 3 bases, with 10 bases between them. CDR3 in DNA: TGTGCCAGCAGTTGGAGCCAAAACTACAATGAGCAGTTCTTC. It encodes CASSWSQNYNEQFF.

The chain is built from TRBV5-4 and TRBJ2-5, with D perhaps TRBD2 (5 bases). V lost 2 bases and J lost 4, with 15 bases in between. The CDR3 extends over 15 amino acids. Germline V gene lookup returns CDR1 SGHNT and CDR2 YYREEE (reference sequence). CDR3 sequence: CASSLNYGVGETQYF. CDR3 sequence (DNA): TGTGCCAGCAGCTTAAATTACGGGGTGGGAGAGACCCAGTACTTC.

This rearrangement joins TRBV11-2 to TRBJ2-7, with 8 bases that match TRBD1. Per germline, CDR1 SGHAT and CDR2 FQNNGV. The CDR3 runs to 17 residues. V trimming: 2 bases; J trimming: 3 bases; junction bases outside the gene matches: 12. CDR3 sequence reads: CASSLIGQGIRDYEQYF. The DNA of the CDR3 is TGTGCCAGCAGCTTAATCGGACAGGGAATAAGGGACTACGAGCAGTACTTC.

The rearrangement joins TRBV19 to TRBJ2-2; D is undetermined. V lost 6 bases to trimming and J lost 8 bases, with 10 bases between them. The CDR3 consists of 12 residues. Germline assignment: CDR1 LNHDA and CDR2 SQIVND (reference sequence). Here the CDR3 reads CASRQVKGELFF. The CDR3 nucleotides are TGTGCCAGTAGGCAGGTCAAGGGGGAGCTGTTTTTT. The full variable domain, with the rest looked up from reference TRBV19 and TRBJ2-2, is DGGITQSPKYLFRKEGQNVTLSCEQNLNHDAMYWYRQDPGQGLRLIYYSQIVNDFQKGDIAEGYSVSREKKESFPLTVTSAQKNPTAFYLCASRQVKGELFFGEGSRLTVL.

CDR3 loop: CASSIAGPRWGEQFF. Here the CDR3 DNA reads TGTGCCAGTAGTATTGCTGGCCCCCGGTGGGGTGAGCAGTTCTTC. V and J are TRBV19 and TRBJ2-1; the D is unclear. Trimming stripped 3 bases from V and 9 bases from J, with 18 bases between. The CDR3 spans 15 residues. Germline loops: CDR1 LNHDA, CDR2 SQIVND (reference sequence).

The rearrangement uses TRBV15 and TRBJ2-7; no firm D call. The length of the CDR3 is 11 residues. From germline, CDR1 is LNHNV and CDR2 YYDKDF (reference sequence). Trimming took 3 bases from V and 5 from J, leaving 5 bases between them. In DNA form, the CDR3 reads TGTGCCACCAGCAGTTCCCACGAGCAGTACTTC. This translates into CATSSSHEQYF.

The V and J genes are TRBV7-9 and TRBJ2-2; D is uncertain. This CDR3 contains 13 residues. Trimming took off 1 base at V and 7 bases at J, with 7 bases between the two ends. CDR1 is SEHNR, CDR2 FQNEAQ, per germline (reference sequence). CDR3 amino acids: CASSLEWNGELFF. The DNA of the CDR3 is TGTGCCAGCAGCTTAGAGTGGAACGGGGAGCTGTTTTTT.

There are a few counts of this clone. CDR3 residues: CASGEEPDLGEQFF. As DNA, the CDR3 is TGTGCCAGCGGGGAGGAGCCCGACCTGGGTGAGCAGTTCTTC. V and J are TRBV6-5 and TRBJ2-1; tentative D call: TRBD2 (6 bases). Trimming stripped 8 bases from V and 9 bases from J, with 20 bases between. The CDR3 is made up of 14 amino acids. Germline CDR1 reads MNHEY; CDR2 reads SVGAGI.

This clone was seen only once. The CDR3 loop is CASSSPGTPVGTDTQYF. The CDR3 DNA reads TGTGCCAGCAGTTCACCGGGGACACCCGTTGGAACAGATACGCAGTATTTT. This chain links TRBV27 with TRBJ2-3, with D possibly matching TRBD1 (6 bases). CDR1 is MNHEY, CDR2 SMNVEV, per germline (reference sequence). Trimming stripped 4 bases from V and 3 bases from J, with 20 bases between. The CDR3 is made up of 17 amino acids.

V gene TRBV27 combines with J gene TRBJ1-4; 7 bases match TRBD1. Germline V gene sequence: CDR1 MNHEY, CDR2 SMNVEV (reference sequence). This CDR3 comprises 14 residues. With 3 bases clipped from V and 6 bases from J, the junction kept 4 bases outside the gene matches. In nucleotides, the CDR3 is TGTGCCAGCAGTTTCCGGACAGGCGATGAAAAACTGTTTTTT. Protein: CASSFRTGDEKLFF.

This clone was detected once. This chain joins TRBV30 and TRBJ2-1, with a tentative D call TRBD2 (5 bases). The ends were cut back, 0 bases at V and 8 bases at J, with 8 bases in the middle. This CDR3 contains 12 residues. Germline V gene data show CDR1 as GTSNPN and CDR2 as SVGIG (reference sequence). CDR3 in DNA: TGTGCCTGGAGTGTACTGGAGGATGAGCAGTTCTTC. It yields the protein CAWSVLEDEQFF.

V usage is TRBV9 and J usage is TRBJ2-3, with D possibly matching TRBD1 (5 bases). Germline V CDR1 and CDR2: SGDLS, YYNGEE. The ends were cut back, 0 bases at V and 2 bases at J, with 10 bases in the middle. This CDR3 is 15 amino acids long. As DNA, the CDR3 is TGTGCCAGCAGCGTAGAAACAGGCCTCACAGATACGCAGTATTTT. Translated, it gives CASSVETGLTDTQYF.

The chain links TRBV2 to TRBJ2-2; 11 bases match TRBD1. The V gene end was trimmed by 4 bases and the J gene end by 4 bases; junction bases not matched to a gene: 2. The CDR3 runs 15 residues. The germline V gene encodes CDR1 SNHLY and CDR2 FYNNEI. The CDR3 DNA reads TGTGCCAGCAGTGCCGGACAGGGGGCCACCGGGGAGCTGTTTTTT. It specifies CASSAGQGATGELFF.

This sequence joins TRBV27 and TRBJ2-3; 8 bases line up with TRBD2. The CDR3 loop spans 13 amino acids. The J segment lost 4 bases and the V segment lost 6 bases, leaving 3 bases of the junction unmatched. Germline assignment: CDR1 MNHEY and CDR2 SMNVEV (reference sequence). The CDR3 here is CASRAGVADTQYF. Here the CDR3 DNA reads TGTGCCAGCAGAGCGGGAGTGGCAGATACGCAGTATTTT.

The rearrangement uses TRBV11-3 and TRBJ2-2, with unresolved D. Germline loops: CDR1 SGHNT, CDR2 YENEEA. The CDR3 loop spans 16 amino acids. The ends were cut back, 2 bases at V and 2 bases at J, with 12 bases in the middle. CDR3 in amino acids: CASSLRAGPNTGELFF. The DNA of the CDR3 is TGTGCCAGCAGCTTAAGGGCAGGCCCCAACACCGGGGAGCTGTTTTTT.

The table lists this clone with a few counts. The rearrangement joins TRBV4-3 to TRBJ1-6; D might be TRBD1 (6 bases). CDR1 LGHNA and CDR2 YSLEER come from the germline V gene. Trimming stripped 0 bases from V and 8 bases from J, with 11 bases between. This CDR3 has 15 residues. The CDR3 protein is CASSQDSGDHSPLHF. The CDR3 nucleotides are TGCGCCAGCAGCCAAGATTCAGGGGATCATTCACCCCTCCACTTT.

The gene calls are TRBV11-3 and TRBJ2-3, with D unclear. CDR3 length equals 15 residues. The germline gives CDR1 SGHNT, CDR2 YENEEA. V lost 1 base and J 2 bases, leaving 10 bases between the germline ends. The DNA for the CDR3 is TGTGCCAGCAGCTTAGGCCAAGGGCTCACAGATACGCAGTATTTT. As protein: CASSLGQGLTDTQYF.

The CDR3 protein is CATSRDGTRFGYTF. The DNA for the CDR3 is TGTGCCACCAGCAGAGATGGAACGCGGTTTGGCTACACCTTC. The chain carries TRBV15 and TRBJ1-2; no definite D call. The CDR3 runs to 14 residues. The germline gives CDR1 LNHNV, CDR2 YYDKDF (reference sequence). Trimming stripped 0 bases from V and 7 bases from J, with 12 bases between.

The chain couples TRBV6-1 to TRBJ2-7; unclear D gene. Germline-derived CDR1 and CDR2 are MNHNS and SASEGT. The ends were cut back, 2 bases at V and 6 bases at J, with 17 bases in the middle. The CDR3 length is 15 residues. The CDR3 DNA reads as TGTGCCAGCAGTGAACTGACGGGTTTATCAGGCGAGCAGTACTTC. The encoded protein is CASSELTGLSGEQYF.

V usage is TRBV5-6 and J usage is TRBJ2-1; no reliable D call. This CDR3 is built from 12 residues. The germline V gene has CDR1 SGHDT and CDR2 YYEEEE. V lost 3 bases and J 9 bases, leaving 10 bases between the germline ends. Here the CDR3 DNA reads TGTGCCAGCAGCTCGTTCCTGGGTGAGCAGTTCTTC. It specifies CASSSFLGEQFF.

The chain has TRBV7-9 and TRBJ1-1; possibly TRBD1 for D (5 bases). V was pared by 3 bases and J by 0 bases, with 11 bases between. The CDR3 sequence is 15 residues long. Germline values: CDR1 SEHNR, CDR2 FQNEAQ (reference sequence). In DNA form, the CDR3 reads TGTGCCAGCAGCTTCGGCAGGGATCTGAACACTGAAGCTTTCTTT. As protein: CASSFGRDLNTEAFF.

This rearrangement joins TRBV5-5 to TRBJ2-1; 8 positions agree with TRBD1. The CDR3 covers 15 residues. V was pared by 4 bases and J by 4 bases, with 7 bases of the junction left unmatched. Germline values: CDR1 SGHKS, CDR2 YYEKEE (reference sequence). The CDR3 spells CASSRPGTGYNEQFF. The DNA of the CDR3 is TGTGCCAGCAGCCGTCCAGGGACAGGTTACAATGAGCAGTTCTTC.

The CDR3 DNA is TGCGCCAGCAGCTTGGAACCGTTTTCGGTCGAGCAGTACTTC. This sequence encodes CASSLEPFSVEQYF. The V and J genes are TRBV5-1 and TRBJ2-7; D gene ambiguous. Trimming cost V 0 bases and J 6 bases, with 13 bases left between them. Germline CDR1 and CDR2: SGHRS and YFSETQ. The length of the CDR3 is 14 residues.

This chain links TRBV19 with TRBJ2-3, with a weak D call TRBD1 (5 bases). Germline assignment: CDR1 LNHDA and CDR2 SQIVND (reference sequence). Trimming stripped 3 bases from V and 3 bases from J, with 13 bases between. The CDR3 has 15 amino acids. This chain's CDR3 is CASSIVGRGTDTQYF. CDR3 DNA sequence: TGTGCCAGTAGTATTGTGGGAAGGGGTACAGATACGCAGTATTTT.

This chain joins TRBV7-9 and TRBJ2-5; D remains unclear. This CDR3 has 14 residues. The V gene's germline CDR1 is SEHNR and CDR2 FQNEAQ (reference sequence). Trimming shortened V by 0 bases and J by 5 bases, and 10 bases separated the two germline ends. Here the CDR3 DNA reads TGTGCCAGCAGCTTAGCTCTGGGCGTGGAGACCCAGTACTTC. This codes for CASSLALGVETQYF.

This chain links TRBV4-3 with TRBJ1-4; D not certain. The CDR3 sequence is 16 residues long. CDR1 and CDR2 (germline): LGHNA, YSLEER. V gave up 4 bases and J gave up 5 bases, with 17 bases separating them. This chain's CDR3 is CASSPDVVARNEKLFF. CDR3 sequence (DNA): TGCGCCAGCAGCCCGGATGTAGTAGCAAGAAATGAAAAACTGTTTTTT.

This chain connects TRBV28 to TRBJ1-2; 11 bases fit TRBD1. Germline V gene sequence: CDR1 MDHEN, CDR2 SYDVKM. V lost 4 bases to trimming and J lost 7 bases; unmatched junction nucleotides: 26. The CDR3 consists of 21 residues. The CDR3 sequence: CASSSVSWFSTTSGTGGGYTF. CDR3 DNA: TGTGCCAGCAGTTCAGTTTCATGGTTTTCGACGACCTCCGGGACAGGGGGTGGCTACACCTTC.